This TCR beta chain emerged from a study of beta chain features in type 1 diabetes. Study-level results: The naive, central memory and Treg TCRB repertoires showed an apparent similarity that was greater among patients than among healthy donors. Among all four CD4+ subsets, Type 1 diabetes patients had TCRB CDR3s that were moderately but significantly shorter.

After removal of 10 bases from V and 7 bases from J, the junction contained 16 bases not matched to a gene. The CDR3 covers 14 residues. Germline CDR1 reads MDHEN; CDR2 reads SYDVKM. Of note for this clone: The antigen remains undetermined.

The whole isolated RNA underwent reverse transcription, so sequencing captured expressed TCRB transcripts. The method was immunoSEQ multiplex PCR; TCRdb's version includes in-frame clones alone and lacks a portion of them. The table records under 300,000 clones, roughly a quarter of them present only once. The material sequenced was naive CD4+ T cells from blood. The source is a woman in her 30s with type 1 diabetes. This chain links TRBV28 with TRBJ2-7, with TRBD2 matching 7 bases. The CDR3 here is CAIREATPHGEQYF. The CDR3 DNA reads TGTGCCATTCGGGAGGCTACACCCCACGGGGAGCAGTACTTC.